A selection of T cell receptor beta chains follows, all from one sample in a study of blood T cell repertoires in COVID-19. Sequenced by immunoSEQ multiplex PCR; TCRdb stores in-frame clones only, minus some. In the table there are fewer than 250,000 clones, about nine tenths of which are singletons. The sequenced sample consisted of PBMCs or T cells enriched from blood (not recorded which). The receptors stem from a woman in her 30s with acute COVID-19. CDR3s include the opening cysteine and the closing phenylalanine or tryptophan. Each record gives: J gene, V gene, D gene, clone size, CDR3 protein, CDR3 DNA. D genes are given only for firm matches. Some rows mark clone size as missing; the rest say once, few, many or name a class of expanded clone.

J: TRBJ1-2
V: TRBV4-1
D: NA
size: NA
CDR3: CASSPRVAYGYTF
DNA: TGCGCCAGCAGCCCCCGCGTCGCCTATGGCTACACCTTC

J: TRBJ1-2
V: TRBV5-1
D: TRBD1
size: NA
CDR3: CASSQATGGYGYTF
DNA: TGCGCCAGCAGCCAGGCGACAGGGGGGTATGGCTACACCTTC

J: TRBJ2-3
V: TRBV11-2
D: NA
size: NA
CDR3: CASSLEAGFTDTQYF
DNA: TGTGCCAGCAGCTTAGAGGCGGGGTTCACAGATACGCAGTATTTT

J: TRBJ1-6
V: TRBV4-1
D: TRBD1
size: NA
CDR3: CASSQNQGQYRGSPLHF
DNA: TGCGCCAGCAGCCAAAATCAGGGACAGTATAGAGGTTCACCCCTCCACTTT

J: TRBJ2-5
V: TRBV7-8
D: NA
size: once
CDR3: CASSLRGKETQYF
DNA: TGTGCCAGCAGCTTACGGGGGAAGGAGACCCAGTACTTC

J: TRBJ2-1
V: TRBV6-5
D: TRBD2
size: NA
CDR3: CASSSRAGAYNEQFF
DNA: TGTGCCAGCAGTTCCCGAGCGGGGGCCTACAATGAGCAGTTCTTC

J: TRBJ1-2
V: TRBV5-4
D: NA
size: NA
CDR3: CASSLGGQMNYGYTF
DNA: TGTGCCAGCAGCTTGGGGGGGCAAATGAACTATGGCTACACCTTC

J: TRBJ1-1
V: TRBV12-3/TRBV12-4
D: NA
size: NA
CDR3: CASSLERSTEAFF
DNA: TGTGCCAGCAGCCTAGAAAGGAGCACTGAAGCTTTCTTT

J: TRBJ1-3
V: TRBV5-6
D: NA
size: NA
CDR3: CASSLAGVSGNTIYF
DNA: TGTGCCAGCAGCTTGGCGGGGGTTTCTGGAAACACCATATATTTT

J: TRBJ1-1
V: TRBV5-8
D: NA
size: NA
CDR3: CASSLVLALTEAFF
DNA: TGTGCCAGCAGCTTGGTGTTAGCCCTCACTGAAGCTTTCTTT

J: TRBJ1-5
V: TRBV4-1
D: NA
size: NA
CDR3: CASSHQTGGSVQPQHF
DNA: TGCGCCAGCAGCCATCAGACAGGAGGCTCAGTACAGCCCCAGCATTTT

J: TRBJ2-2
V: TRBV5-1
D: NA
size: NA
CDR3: CASSYLGGAGKRELFF
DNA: TGCGCCAGCAGCTACCTTGGGGGGGCCGGAAAGAGGGAGCTGTTTTTT

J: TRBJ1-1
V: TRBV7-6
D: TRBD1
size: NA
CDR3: CASSPQGGRGEAFF
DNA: TGTGCCAGCAGCCCACAGGGGGGGCGGGGTGAAGCTTTCTTT

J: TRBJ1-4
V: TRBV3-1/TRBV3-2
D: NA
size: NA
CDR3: CASRHQARGQEKLFF
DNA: TGTGCCAGCAGACACCAGGCAAGGGGCCAAGAAAAACTGTTTTTT

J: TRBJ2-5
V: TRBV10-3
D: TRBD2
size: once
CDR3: CAISKGLAGGGETQYF
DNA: TGTGCCATCAGCAAGGGACTAGCGGGGGGAGGGGAGACCCAGTACTTC

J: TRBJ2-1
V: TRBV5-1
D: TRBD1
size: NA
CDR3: CASSLAAQGDEQFF
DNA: TGCGCCAGCAGCTTGGCGGCTCAGGGGGATGAGCAGTTCTTC

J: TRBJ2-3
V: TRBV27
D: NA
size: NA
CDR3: CASSWGTSTDTQYF
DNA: TGTGCCAGCAGTTGGGGGACTAGCACAGATACGCAGTATTTT

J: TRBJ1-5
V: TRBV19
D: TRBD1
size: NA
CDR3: CASRETGASNQPQHF
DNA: TGTGCCAGTAGAGAGACAGGGGCCAGCAATCAGCCCCAGCATTTT

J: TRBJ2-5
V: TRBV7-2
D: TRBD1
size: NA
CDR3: CASSLWDRGAETQYF
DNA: TGTGCCAGCAGCCTCTGGGACAGGGGGGCAGAGACCCAGTACTTC

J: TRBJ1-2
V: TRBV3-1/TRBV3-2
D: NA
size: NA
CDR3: CASSQGEGTGNYGYTF
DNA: TGTGCCAGCAGCCAAGGGGAGGGTACAGGGAACTATGGCTACACCTTC

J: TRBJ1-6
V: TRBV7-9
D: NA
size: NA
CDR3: CASSLDSYNSPLHF
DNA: TGTGCCAGCAGCCTAGACAGCTATAATTCACCCCTCCACTTT

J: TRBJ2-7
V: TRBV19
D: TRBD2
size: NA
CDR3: CASSIFTRRGNPYEQYF
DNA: TGTGCCAGTAGTATCTTCACCAGGCGGGGGAACCCCTACGAGCAGTACTTC

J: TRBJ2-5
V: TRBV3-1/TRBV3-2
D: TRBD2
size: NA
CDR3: CASSHPRAAGPQETQYF
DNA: TGTGCCAGCAGCCACCCTCGTGCAGCGGGGCCCCAAGAGACCCAGTACTTC

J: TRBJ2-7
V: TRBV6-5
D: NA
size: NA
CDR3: CASSLVKNDEQYF
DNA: TGTGCCAGCAGTTTAGTAAAGAACGACGAGCAGTACTTC

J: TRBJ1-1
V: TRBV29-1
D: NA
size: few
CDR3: CSTRTGVEAFF
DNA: TGCAGCACCCGGACGGGGGTGGAAGCTTTCTTT

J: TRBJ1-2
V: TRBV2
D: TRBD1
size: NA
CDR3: CASSYDRANYGYTF
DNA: TGTGCCAGCAGTTATGACAGGGCCAACTATGGCTACACCTTC

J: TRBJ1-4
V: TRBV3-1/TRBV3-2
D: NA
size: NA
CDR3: CASSRPGHPATTNEKLFF
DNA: TGTGCCAGCAGCCGACCCGGACACCCCGCGACTACTAATGAAAAACTGTTTTTT

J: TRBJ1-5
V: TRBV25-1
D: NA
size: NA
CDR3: CASSEYDTNQPQHF
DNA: TGTGCCAGCAGTGAATACGACACAAATCAGCCCCAGCATTTT

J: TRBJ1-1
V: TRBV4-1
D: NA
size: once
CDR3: CASSPPGGNTEAFF
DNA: TGCGCCAGCAGCCCCCCCGGGGGGAACACTGAAGCTTTCTTT

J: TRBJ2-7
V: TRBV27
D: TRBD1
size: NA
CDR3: CASSPTGDSYEQYF
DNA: TGTGCCAGCAGTCCGACAGGGGACTCCTACGAGCAGTACTTC

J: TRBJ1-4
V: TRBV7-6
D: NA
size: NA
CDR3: CASSLAPWNEKLFF
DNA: TGTGCCAGCAGCTTGGCCCCCTGGAATGAAAAACTGTTTTTT

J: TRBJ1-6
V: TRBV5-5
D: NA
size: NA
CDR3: CASSLYLGGSSYNSPLHF
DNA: TGTGCCAGCAGCTTGTACCTGGGGGGTTCCTCCTATAATTCACCCCTCCACTTT

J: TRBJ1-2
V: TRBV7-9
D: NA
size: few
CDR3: CASSLEGGRGYTF
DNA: TGTGCCAGCAGCTTAGAGGGGGGGAGAGGCTACACCTTC

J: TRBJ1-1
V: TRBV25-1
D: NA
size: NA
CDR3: CASSVLREAFF
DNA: TGTGCCAGCAGTGTCCTCCGGGAAGCTTTCTTT

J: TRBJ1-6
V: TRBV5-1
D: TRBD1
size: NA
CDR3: CASSTGQFKLSSYNSPLHF
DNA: TGCGCCAGCAGCACGGGACAGTTTAAACTTAGCTCCTATAATTCACCCCTCCACTTT

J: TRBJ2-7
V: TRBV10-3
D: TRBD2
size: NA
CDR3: CAISEGRGSSYEQYF
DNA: TGTGCCATCAGTGAGGGGCGGGGGAGCTCCTACGAGCAGTACTTC

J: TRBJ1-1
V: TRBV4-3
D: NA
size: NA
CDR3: CASSQDLSTERTEAFF
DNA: TGCGCCAGCAGCCAAGATCTTTCAACTGAACGCACTGAAGCTTTCTTT

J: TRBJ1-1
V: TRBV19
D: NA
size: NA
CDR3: CASSTTGGAEAFF
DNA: TGTGCCAGTAGTACTACAGGTGGGGCTGAAGCTTTCTTT

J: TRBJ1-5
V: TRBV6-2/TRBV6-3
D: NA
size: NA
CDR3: CASSLEGGEYQPQHF
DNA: TGTGCCAGCAGTTTGGAGGGAGGGGAATATCAGCCCCAGCATTTT

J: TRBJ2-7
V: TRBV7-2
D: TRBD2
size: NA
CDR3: CASSRIGGLAGNYEQYF
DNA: TGTGCCAGCAGCCGTATAGGCGGCCTAGCGGGGAACTACGAGCAGTACTTC

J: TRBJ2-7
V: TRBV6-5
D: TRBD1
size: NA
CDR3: CASSYTDRGYEQYF
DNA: TGTGCCAGCAGTTACACGGACAGGGGCTACGAGCAGTACTTC

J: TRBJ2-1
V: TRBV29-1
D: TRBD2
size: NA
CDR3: CSGGLVYNEQFF
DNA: TGCAGCGGGGGACTAGTCTACAATGAGCAGTTCTTC

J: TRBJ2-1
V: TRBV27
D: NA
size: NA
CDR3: CASSPRTENYNEQFF
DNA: TGTGCCAGCAGTCCCCGGACAGAGAACTACAATGAGCAGTTCTTC

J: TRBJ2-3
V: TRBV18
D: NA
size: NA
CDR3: CASSPPSFTDTQYF
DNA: TGTGCCAGCTCACCACCCAGTTTCACAGATACGCAGTATTTT

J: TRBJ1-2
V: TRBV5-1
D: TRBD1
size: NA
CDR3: CASSHGQGNGQASGYTF
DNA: TGCGCCAGCAGCCACGGACAGGGTAATGGCCAGGCGAGCGGCTACACCTTC

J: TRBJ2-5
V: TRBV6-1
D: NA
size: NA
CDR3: CASSEHPGRETQYF
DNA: TGTGCCAGCAGTGAACACCCAGGGAGGGAGACCCAGTACTTC

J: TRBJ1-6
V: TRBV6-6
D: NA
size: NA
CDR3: CASSTFLSSYNSPLHF
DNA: TGTGCCAGCAGTACCTTCTTGAGCTCCTATAATTCACCCCTCCACTTT

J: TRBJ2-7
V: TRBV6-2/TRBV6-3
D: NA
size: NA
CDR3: CASSRTAHEQYF
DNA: TGTGCCAGCAGCAGGACAGCTCACGAGCAGTACTTC

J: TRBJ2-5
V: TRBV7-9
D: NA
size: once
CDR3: CASSTGGGARGETQYF
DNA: TGTGCCAGCAGCACGGGCGGGGGCGCCCGGGGAGAGACCCAGTACTTC

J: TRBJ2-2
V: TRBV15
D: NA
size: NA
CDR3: CATSTADTGELFF
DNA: TGTGCCACCAGCACGGCGGACACCGGGGAGCTGTTTTTT

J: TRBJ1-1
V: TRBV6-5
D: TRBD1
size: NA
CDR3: CASSYLRGRRAEAFF
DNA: TGTGCCAGCAGTTATTTGAGGGGGCGGAGGGCTGAAGCTTTCTTT

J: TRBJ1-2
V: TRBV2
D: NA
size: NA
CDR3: CASRQGLNYGYTF
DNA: TGTGCCAGCAGGCAGGGGCTCAACTATGGCTACACCTTC

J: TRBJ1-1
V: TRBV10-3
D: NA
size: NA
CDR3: CAISESEILNTEAFF
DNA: TGTGCCATCAGTGAGTCTGAGATCTTGAACACTGAAGCTTTCTTT

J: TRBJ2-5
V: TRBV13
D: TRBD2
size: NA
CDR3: CASSLRGLIGTSGAETQYF
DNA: TGTGCCAGCAGCTTAAGGGGTTTGATAGGGACTAGCGGGGCGGAGACCCAGTACTTC

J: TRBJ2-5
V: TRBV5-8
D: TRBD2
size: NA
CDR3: CASSGGLAGGETQYF
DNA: TGTGCCAGCAGCGGGGGACTAGCGGGGGGCGAGACCCAGTACTTC

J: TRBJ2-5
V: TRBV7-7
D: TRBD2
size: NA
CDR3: CASSVGGDWGETQYF
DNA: TGTGCTAGCAGCGTCGGGGGGGATTGGGGAGAGACCCAGTACTTC

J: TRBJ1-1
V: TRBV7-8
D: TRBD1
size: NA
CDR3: CASSSYTDRGNTEAFF
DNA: TGTGCCAGCAGCTCTTATACGGACAGGGGGAACACTGAAGCTTTCTTT

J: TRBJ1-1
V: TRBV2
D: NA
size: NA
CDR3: CASKRETEAFF
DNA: TGTGCCAGTAAGAGGGAGACTGAAGCTTTCTTT